Listed here is a single TCR beta chain. Its target is not known. Genomic DNA in a quantity of about 2 micrograms was derived from cryopreserved PBMCs for TCR beta libraries. Assay used: immunoSEQ multiplex PCR; TCRdb lists only in-frame clones, some missing. The repertoire holds just over 200,000 clones, with roughly 73% as singletons. The data belong to a study of cytotoxic CD8 clonotypes in ibrutinib-treated CLL. For the study at large: The study included approximately 10 relapsed/refractory and roughly 15 treatment-naive patients; about 18 had IGHV unmutated disease.

Study results and limitations: The public clonotypes identified were infrequent and showed contraction or stability on treatment. In comparison with age-matched healthy donors, baseline clonality was higher and tracked circulating CD8+ T-cell counts.

Per germline, CDR1 KGHSH and CDR2 LQKENI. With 8 bases clipped from V and 7 bases from J, the junction kept 6 bases outside the gene matches. The CDR3 covers 13 residues. The chain couples TRBV18 to TRBJ2-1; 9 bases are a match to TRBD1. Sequencing was performed on PBMCs, taken after 12 months of ibrutinib treatment. The TCR originated in a human donor with chronic lymphocytic leukemia. CDR3 coding DNA: TGTGCCAGCAGCGACAGGGGGAAGAATGAGCAGTTCTTC. Protein product: CASSDRGKNEQFF.